This T cell receptor beta chain is drawn from a study of blood T cell repertoires in COVID-19. TCRdb's table, derived via immunoSEQ multiplex PCR, lists solely in-frame clones and lacks some. The sample shows about 230,000 clones, approximately 90% of them seen only once. Germline CDR1 SGHTA, CDR2 FQGNSA. The CDR3 length is 14 residues. The V and J ends lost 5 bases and 1 base respectively, with 11 bases between them. Material: PBMCs or T cells enriched from blood (not recorded which). The clonotype originates from a woman in her thirties or forties with acute COVID-19. The genes are TRBV7-2 and TRBJ1-1, with D unclear. CDR3 sequence: CASSPAGKNTEAFF. The CDR3 nucleotides read TGTGCCAGCAGCCCAGCGGGGAAGAACACTGAAGCTTTCTTT.